The 18 T cell receptor beta chains in this list originate from one sample, sequenced in a study of response to subunit inactivated influenza vaccine. From the RT-PCR reads, TCRdb called clonotypes with MiXCR, one entry per CDR3 protein. Here the sample spans about 780,000 distinct CDR3 sequences, around 20% being singletons. The source material was PBMCs from blood, sampled about 5 days after vaccination. The receptors come from a middle-aged man who received an inactivated influenza vaccine.

This clonotype turned up a few times. This chain links TRBV5-6 with TRBJ1-1, with D possibly matching TRBD1 (5 bases). This CDR3 comprises 15 residues. V lost 4 bases and J 1 base, leaving 14 bases between the germline ends. The V gene's germline CDR1 is SGHDT and CDR2 YYEEEE. The CDR3 region has the DNA TGTGCCAGCAGCCAGGGACCGAAACCGAACACTGAAGCTTTCTTT. It yields the protein CASSQGPKPNTEAFF.

The CDR3 is CASSLPGLKNTEAFF. The DNA of the CDR3 is TGCGCCAGCAGCCTTCCAGGACTTAAGAACACTGAAGCTTTCTTT. The chain couples TRBV5-1 to TRBJ1-1; D call uncertain. V was clipped by 4 bases and J by 1 base, with 14 bases between them. CDR1 is SGHRS and CDR2 is YFSETQ in the germline V gene. This CDR3 spans 15 amino acids. The full variable domain, completed using reference TRBV5-1 and TRBJ1-1, is KAGVTQTPRYLIKTRGQQVTLSCSPISGHRSVSWYQQTPGQGLQFLFEYFSETQRNKGNFPGRFSGRQFSNSRSEMNVSTLELGDSALYLCASSLPGLKNTEAFFGQGTRLTVV.

This clonotype was counted at least ten times. The V gene is TRBV20-1, the J gene TRBJ2-1; 7 bases are shared with TRBD2. The CDR3 has 14 residues. V dropped 6 bases and J dropped 3; count of bases not matched to a gene: 8. The germline V gene encodes CDR1 DFQATT and CDR2 SNEGSKA (reference sequence). Here the CDR3 reads CSALTSTNYNEQFF. The CDR3, as DNA: TGCAGTGCCTTGACTAGCACAAACTACAATGAGCAGTTCTTC.

The chain combines TRBV5-1 with TRBJ2-1; D unresolved. V dropped 2 bases and J dropped 7 bases, with 13 bases sitting between them. The CDR3 has 14 amino acids. The germline CDR1 and CDR2 sequences are SGHRS and YFSETQ. CDR3 amino acids: CASSFGPRSNEQFF. CDR3 in DNA: TGCGCCAGCAGCTTTGGACCGAGGTCGAATGAGCAGTTCTTC.

This clonotype was observed at least ten times. V and J are TRBV20-1 and TRBJ2-7; 11 positions agree with TRBD1. The CDR3 has 15 amino acids. V lost 3 bases, J lost 2 bases, and 6 bases stayed unmatched. Looked up from germline, CDR1 is DFQATT and CDR2 is SNEGSKA (reference sequence). CDR3 in amino acids: CSARGTGGNPYEQYF. The CDR3, as DNA: TGCAGTGCTAGGGGGACAGGGGGAAATCCCTACGAGCAGTACTTC.

The V and J genes are TRBV4-2 and TRBJ2-5, with 7 bases aligning to TRBD2. Trimming took 3 bases from V and 5 from J; bases not matched to a gene: 21. CDR1 and CDR2 from the germline V gene are LGHNA and YNFKEQ. This CDR3 region has 19 residues. In DNA, the CDR3 is TGTGCCAGCAGCCACACTGTAGGACACCGACTAGCCAAGTACGAGACCCAGTACTTC. It is translated as CASSHTVGHRLAKYETQYF.

V gene TRBV7-9 combines with J gene TRBJ2-7, with 9 positions matching TRBD1. V trimming: 2 bases; J trimming: 1 base; junction bases outside the gene matches: 6. The CDR3 loop spans 16 amino acids. CDR1 and CDR2 from the germline V gene are SEHNR and FQNEAQ (reference sequence). CDR3 nucleotide sequence: TGTGCCAGCAGCTTAAACATGGGACAGGGTTCCTACGAGCAGTACTTC. This encodes CASSLNMGQGSYEQYF.

The chain employs TRBV6-1 and TRBJ2-6; D gene unclear. V shed 3 bases and J shed 0 bases, with 6 bases lying between them. CDR3 size: 15 residues. The V gene's germline CDR1 is MNHNS and CDR2 SASEGT. CDR3 loop: CASSDRVSGANVLTF. Written as DNA, the CDR3 is TGTGCCAGCAGTGATCGCGTCTCTGGGGCCAACGTCCTGACTTTC.

The V gene is TRBV5-1, the J gene TRBJ2-3; tentative D call: TRBD2 (6 bases). This CDR3 contains 16 residues. V was pared by 1 base and J by 0 bases, with 12 bases between. The germline CDR1 and CDR2 sequences are SGHRS and YFSETQ. The CDR3 nucleotides are TGCGCCAGCAGCTTGCCGGGGGACTCTAGCACAGATACGCAGTATTTT. This codes for CASSLPGDSSTDTQYF.

The J gene is TRBJ2-3, the V gene TRBV4-1; the D is unclear. In germline, CDR1 is MGHRA, CDR2 YSYEKL. This CDR3 has 15 amino acids. The V end was cut by 4 bases, the J end by 1 base, with 12 bases between. This CDR3 reads CASSPMGLGTDTQYF. The DNA for the CDR3 is TGCGCCAGCAGCCCTATGGGGTTAGGCACAGATACGCAGTATTTT.

This chain connects TRBV27 to TRBJ2-1; TRBD2 matches at 8 bases. After removal of 5 bases from V and 5 bases from J, the junction contained 8 bases not matched to a gene. CDR3 length: 15 amino acids. CDR1 and CDR2 from the germline V gene are MNHEY and SMNVEV (reference sequence). As DNA, the CDR3 is TGTGCCAGCAGTCCGGGCGTAGCGGGGCACAATGAGCAGTTCTTC. Protein product: CASSPGVAGHNEQFF.

The chain couples TRBV7-2 to TRBJ2-1; D remains unclear. CDR3 size: 12 residues. Germline V lookup: CDR1 SGHTA, CDR2 FQGNSA. Deletions cut 1 base from V and 9 bases from J, with 7 bases between. The CDR3 spells CASSLEYGEQFF. The CDR3 bases are TGTGCCAGCAGCTTAGAATATGGTGAGCAGTTCTTC.

J is TRBJ2-7 and V is TRBV4-2; D remains unclear. V shed 4 bases and J shed 4 bases, with 20 bases lying between them. The CDR3 has 16 residues. In germline, CDR1 is LGHNA, CDR2 YNFKEQ. CDR3 in DNA: TGTGCCAGCAGCCCCAGCTTAGCCCTAGGGTATTACGAGCAGTACTTC. This translates into CASSPSLALGYYEQYF.

This clonotype was seen repeatedly, ten times or more. V usage is TRBV12-3 or TRBV12-4 and J usage is TRBJ2-7, with TRBD1 matching 7 bases. The V segment lost 7 bases and the J segment 2 bases; nucleotides outside the gene matches: 5. The length of the CDR3 is 13 residues. In DNA form, the CDR3 reads TGTGCCAGCACCCTGGACAGGACCTACGAGCAGTACTTC. It codes for CASTLDRTYEQYF.

This clonotype was observed a handful of times. The rearrangement links TRBV7-2 to TRBJ2-7; tentative D call: TRBD2 (6 bases). V lost 5 bases and J lost 0, with 11 bases in between. CDR3 length: 14 amino acids. In germline, CDR1 is SGHTA, CDR2 FQGNSA. The CDR3 spells CASSPRDFSYEQYF. CDR3 bases: TGTGCCAGCAGCCCCAGGGACTTCTCCTACGAGCAGTACTTC.

The chain employs TRBV6-5 and TRBJ1-6; a possible D gene is TRBD1 (6 bases). Deletions cut 2 bases from V and 9 bases from J, with 17 bases between. The CDR3 totals 16 residues. Germline V gives CDR1 MNHEY, CDR2 SVGAGI. The CDR3: CASSYTGLAVGSPLHF. For the CDR3, the DNA is TGTGCCAGCAGTTACACAGGGCTGGCGGTGGGTTCACCCCTCCACTTT.

The V and J genes are TRBV5-4 and TRBJ2-1; TRBD2 is a possible D gene (7 bases). Germline CDR1 and CDR2: SGHNT and YYREEE (reference sequence). The CDR3 has 16 residues. V lost 5 bases and J lost 10, with 25 bases in between. The CDR3 sequence: CASSQGRGGPLGEQFF. The CDR3 DNA sequence: TGTGCCAGCAGTCAGGGAAGGGGGGGGCCTCTCGGCGAGCAGTTCTTC.

In its sample, this clonotype was seen a few times. The chain links TRBV5-1 to TRBJ1-3, with D hard to call. The CDR3 spans 18 residues. Trimming pared 1 base from V and 0 bases from J, leaving 17 bases between. Germline V gene lookup returns CDR1 SGHRS and CDR2 YFSETQ. CDR3 loop: CASSLQVTSAPSGNTIYF. For the CDR3, the DNA is TGCGCCAGCAGCTTGCAGGTCACTTCCGCCCCCTCTGGAAACACCATATATTTT.